The text below deals with one TCR beta chain. As yet, its antigen is unknown. The data were obtained in a study of T cells expressing NK-cell markers. About the study: It was sorted CD3+CD56+NKG2C+, CD3+CD56+NKG2C- and CD3+CD56-NKG2C+ T cells that supplied the TCR beta repertoires.

In generating TCR beta cDNA, 5'RACE template switching with UMIs was used. TCRdb reanalyzed the 5' RACE reads, giving one entry per CDR3 protein sequence and no DNA. The sample holds 150,000 to 180,000 distinct CDR3 sequences. CDR1 is MNHEY and CDR2 is SVGAGI in the germline V gene. The CDR3 runs 12 residues. Study findings and constraints: In a handful of donors, dominant clonotypes made up about 28.3-65% of CD3+CD56-NKG2C+ cells.

Sequenced: blood T cells: a sorted CD56 or NKG2C T cell subset, CD4+ or CD8+ T cells, or bulk PBMC T cells (not recorded which). The sequence came from a woman between 45 and 60 years old in good health. This chain links TRBV6-5 with TRBJ2-1. CDR3 sequence reads: CAVGSELDEQFF.